These T cell receptor beta chains were read from a single sample in a study of Graves' ophthalmopathy and Graves' hyperthyroidism. TCRdb reprocessed the multiplex PCR reads via MiXCR and lists one record per CDR3 protein. Found here are about 220,000 distinct CDR3 sequences, 20% to 25% of them singletons; the top ten hold roughly 45%. Sequencing was performed on peripheral blood. These receptors came from a woman aged 45-60 years with Graves' ophthalmopathy. The CDR3 runs from the conserved cysteine through the conserved F or W. The order of the fields is J gene, clone size, V gene, D gene, CDR3 DNA, CDR3 protein. D genes are given only for firm matches. Size is stated for part of the rows, as once, few or many counts, or as a class when the clone is expanded.

J gene: TRBJ1-1
clone size: NA
V gene: TRBV28
D gene: TRBD1
CDR3 DNA: TGTGCCAGCAGTCCCGGGACAGGTACCATGAACACTGAAGCTTTCTTT
CDR3 protein: CASSPGTGTMNTEAFF

J gene: TRBJ1-6
clone size: NA
V gene: TRBV6-1
D gene: TRBD1
CDR3 DNA: TGTGCCAGCCAACCTGACAGGGGGCATTCACCCCTCCACTTT
CDR3 protein: CASQPDRGHSPLHF

J gene: TRBJ2-7
clone size: many
V gene: TRBV20-1
D gene: NA
CDR3 DNA: TGCAGTGCGCTAAAACAGGTTGTAGAGCAGTACTTC
CDR3 protein: CSALKQVVEQYF

J gene: TRBJ2-7
clone size: many
V gene: TRBV2
D gene: TRBD2
CDR3 DNA: TGTGCCAGCAGCCCAGGACTAGCGGGAGAGAGGGAGCAGTACTTC
CDR3 protein: CASSPGLAGEREQYF

J gene: TRBJ1-1
clone size: NA
V gene: TRBV12-3/TRBV12-4
D gene: NA
CDR3 DNA: TGTGCCAGCAGCCCCCGGAGGGGTTCAGGAGCTTTCTTT
CDR3 protein: CASSPRRGSGAFF

J gene: TRBJ1-5
clone size: many
V gene: TRBV27
D gene: NA
CDR3 DNA: TGTGCCAGCAGTGTGACAAACAATCAGCCCCAGCATTTT
CDR3 protein: CASSVTNNQPQHF

J gene: TRBJ1-1
clone size: many
V gene: TRBV14
D gene: TRBD1
CDR3 DNA: TGTGCCAGCAGCCAAAACACCGCCACAGGGGGAGCTGAAGCTTTCTTT
CDR3 protein: CASSQNTATGGAEAFF

J gene: TRBJ1-2
clone size: many
V gene: TRBV6-5
D gene: NA
CDR3 DNA: TGTGCCAGCCTAAGTGGATCCGAAGGCTACACCTTC
CDR3 protein: CASLSGSEGYTF

J gene: TRBJ1-1
clone size: many
V gene: TRBV7-8
D gene: NA
CDR3 DNA: TGTGCCAGCAGCTTGGGACAAGTGAACACTGAAGCTTTCTTT
CDR3 protein: CASSLGQVNTEAFF

J gene: TRBJ1-1
clone size: many
V gene: TRBV20-1
D gene: TRBD1
CDR3 DNA: TGCAGTGCTAGAGATGGGAGGGGGCGGATCACTGAAGCTTTCTTT
CDR3 protein: CSARDGRGRITEAFF

J gene: TRBJ2-7
clone size: many
V gene: TRBV30
D gene: NA
CDR3 DNA: TGTGCCTGGAGCAGAGGACGGGAGAATAAGTACGAGCAGTACTTC
CDR3 protein: CAWSRGRENKYEQYF

J gene: TRBJ2-7
clone size: many
V gene: TRBV20-1
D gene: NA
CDR3 DNA: TGCAGTGCTAGGAGAGCGCCGAGCTCCTACGAGCAGTACTTC
CDR3 protein: CSARRAPSSYEQYF

J gene: TRBJ2-7
clone size: NA
V gene: TRBV12-3/TRBV12-4
D gene: NA
CDR3 DNA: TGTGCCAGCAGTCATGGGACAAAGCCCTACGAGCAGTACTTC
CDR3 protein: CASSHGTKPYEQYF

J gene: TRBJ1-5
clone size: many
V gene: TRBV30
D gene: NA
CDR3 DNA: TGTGCCTGGAGTGGGGGGGCAGGGCGGAATCAGCCCCAGCATTTT
CDR3 protein: CAWSGGAGRNQPQHF

J gene: TRBJ2-7
clone size: NA
V gene: TRBV11-2
D gene: TRBD1
CDR3 DNA: TGTGCCAGCAGCCGCGTCGGGGACAGGAAAAAAAACAGGCAGTACTTC
CDR3 protein: CASSRVGDRKKNRQYF

J gene: TRBJ1-5
clone size: many
V gene: TRBV18
D gene: TRBD1
CDR3 DNA: TGTGCCAGCTCACCACAGGGGGCTCAGCAGCCCCAGCATTTT
CDR3 protein: CASSPQGAQQPQHF

J gene: TRBJ1-1
clone size: many
V gene: TRBV30
D gene: NA
CDR3 DNA: TGTGCCTGGAGGTCGGACGGAATGAACACTGAAGCTTTCTTT
CDR3 protein: CAWRSDGMNTEAFF

J gene: TRBJ2-2
clone size: many
V gene: TRBV12-3/TRBV12-4
D gene: NA
CDR3 DNA: TGTGCCAGCAGTCAGGGGCCGCCAATGAACACCGGGGAGCTGTTTTTT
CDR3 protein: CASSQGPPMNTGELFF

J gene: TRBJ2-7
clone size: many
V gene: TRBV28
D gene: TRBD1
CDR3 DNA: TGTGCCAGCAGTCTCGTGACAGGGGGCTACGAGCAGTACTTC
CDR3 protein: CASSLVTGGYEQYF

J gene: TRBJ2-5
clone size: NA
V gene: TRBV7-2
D gene: NA
CDR3 DNA: TGTGCCAGCAGCTTATCTTCCAGCTACCAAGAGACCCAGTACTTC
CDR3 protein: CASSLSSSYQETQYF

J gene: TRBJ2-2
clone size: many
V gene: TRBV24-1
D gene: NA
CDR3 DNA: TGTGCCACCAGTGTAATTGGGGGGTCCGGGGAGCTGTTTTTT
CDR3 protein: CATSVIGGSGELFF

J gene: TRBJ1-1
clone size: few
V gene: TRBV24-1
D gene: NA
CDR3 DNA: TGTGCCACCAGTCTGACGGGGAGCACTGAAGCTTTCTTT
CDR3 protein: CATSLTGSTEAFF

J gene: TRBJ2-7
clone size: many
V gene: TRBV29-1
D gene: TRBD1
CDR3 DNA: TGCAGCGTTGCTTCGGGACAGACCTACGAGCAGTACTTC
CDR3 protein: CSVASGQTYEQYF

J gene: TRBJ1-5
clone size: many
V gene: TRBV20-1
D gene: NA
CDR3 DNA: TGCAGTGCTAGTTTATCAGGGATCGGCAATCAGCCCCAGCATTTT
CDR3 protein: CSASLSGIGNQPQHF

J gene: TRBJ1-2
clone size: NA
V gene: TRBV12-3/TRBV12-4
D gene: NA
CDR3 DNA: TGTGCCAGCAGTTTAGCCAGAGAGCCCCTTTATGGCTACACCTTC
CDR3 protein: CASSLAREPLYGYTF

J gene: TRBJ2-7
clone size: few
V gene: TRBV13
D gene: NA
CDR3 DNA: TGTGCCAGCAGCTTAACGGGAGTTCTGAACGAGCAGTACTTC
CDR3 protein: CASSLTGVLNEQYF

J gene: TRBJ1-1
clone size: many
V gene: TRBV20-1
D gene: TRBD1
CDR3 DNA: TGCAGTGCTAGAGATGCTGGACAGGCGGCGGGCACTGAAGCTTTCTTT
CDR3 protein: CSARDAGQAAGTEAFF

J gene: TRBJ1-1
clone size: many
V gene: TRBV27
D gene: TRBD1
CDR3 DNA: TGTGCCAGCAGTCCAAACAGGGGGAACACTGAAGCTTTCTTT
CDR3 protein: CASSPNRGNTEAFF